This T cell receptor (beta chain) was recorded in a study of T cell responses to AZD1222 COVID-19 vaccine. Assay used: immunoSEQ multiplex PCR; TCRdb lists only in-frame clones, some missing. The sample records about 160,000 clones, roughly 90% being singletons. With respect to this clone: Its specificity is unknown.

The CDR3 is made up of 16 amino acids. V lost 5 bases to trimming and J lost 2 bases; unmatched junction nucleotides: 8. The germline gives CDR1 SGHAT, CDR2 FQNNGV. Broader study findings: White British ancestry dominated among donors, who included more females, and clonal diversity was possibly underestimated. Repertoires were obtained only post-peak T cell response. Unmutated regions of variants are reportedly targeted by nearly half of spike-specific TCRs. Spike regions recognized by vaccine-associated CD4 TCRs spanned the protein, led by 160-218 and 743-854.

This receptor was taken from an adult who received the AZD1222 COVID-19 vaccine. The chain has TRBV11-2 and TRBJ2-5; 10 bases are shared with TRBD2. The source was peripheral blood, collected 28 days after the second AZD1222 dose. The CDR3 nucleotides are TGTGCCAGCAGCCCCAATCTAGCGGGGGCTCAAGAGACCCAGTACTTC. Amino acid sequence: CASSPNLAGAQETQYF. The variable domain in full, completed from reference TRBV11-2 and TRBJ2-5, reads EAGVAQSPRYKIIEKRQSVAFWCNPISGHATLYWYQQILGQGPKLLIQFQNNGVVDDSQLPKDRFSAERLKGVDSTLKIQPAKLEDSAVYLCASSPNLAGAQETQYFGPGTRLLVL.